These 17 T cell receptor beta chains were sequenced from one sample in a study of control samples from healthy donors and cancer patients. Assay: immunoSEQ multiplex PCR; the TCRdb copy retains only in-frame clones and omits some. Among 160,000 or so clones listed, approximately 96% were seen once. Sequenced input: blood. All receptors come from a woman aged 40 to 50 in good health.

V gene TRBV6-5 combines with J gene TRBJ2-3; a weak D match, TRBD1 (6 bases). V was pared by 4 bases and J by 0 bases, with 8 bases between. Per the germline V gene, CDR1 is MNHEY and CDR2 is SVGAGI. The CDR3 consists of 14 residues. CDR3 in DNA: TGTGCCAGCAGTTGGGGGACAAGCACAGATACGCAGTATTTT. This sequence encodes CASSWGTSTDTQYF.

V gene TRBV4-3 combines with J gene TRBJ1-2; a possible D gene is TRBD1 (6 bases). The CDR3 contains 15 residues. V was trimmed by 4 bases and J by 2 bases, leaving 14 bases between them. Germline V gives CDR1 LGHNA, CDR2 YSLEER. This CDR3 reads CASSLQNQGNYGYTF. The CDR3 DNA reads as TGCGCCAGCAGCCTCCAAAATCAGGGGAACTATGGCTACACCTTC.

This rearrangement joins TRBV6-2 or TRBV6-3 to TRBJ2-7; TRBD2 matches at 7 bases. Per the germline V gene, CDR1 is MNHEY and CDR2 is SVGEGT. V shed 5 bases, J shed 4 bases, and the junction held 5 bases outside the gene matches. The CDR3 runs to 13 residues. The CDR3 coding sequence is TGTGCCAGCAGTCTGCTAGCGGAATACGAGCAGTACTTC. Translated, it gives CASSLLAEYEQYF.

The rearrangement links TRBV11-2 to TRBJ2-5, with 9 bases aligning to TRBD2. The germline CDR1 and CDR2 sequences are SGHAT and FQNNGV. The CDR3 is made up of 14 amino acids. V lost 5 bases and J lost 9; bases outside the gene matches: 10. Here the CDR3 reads CASSPQTSGRAQYF. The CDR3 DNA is TGTGCCAGCAGCCCTCAAACTAGCGGGCGCGCCCAGTACTTC.

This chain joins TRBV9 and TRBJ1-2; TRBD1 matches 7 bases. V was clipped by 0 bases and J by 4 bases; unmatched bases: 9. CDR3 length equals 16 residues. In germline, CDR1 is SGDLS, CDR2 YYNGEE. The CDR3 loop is CASSVAGSQGGYGYTF. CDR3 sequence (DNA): TGTGCCAGCAGCGTAGCCGGATCTCAGGGGGGCTATGGCTACACCTTC.

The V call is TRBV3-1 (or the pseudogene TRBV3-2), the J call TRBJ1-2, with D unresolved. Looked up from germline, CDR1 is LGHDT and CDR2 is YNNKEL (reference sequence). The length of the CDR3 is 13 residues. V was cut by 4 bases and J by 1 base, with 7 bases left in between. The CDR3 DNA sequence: TGTGCCAGCAGCCTCCAGGATAACTATGGCTACACCTTC. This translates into CASSLQDNYGYTF.

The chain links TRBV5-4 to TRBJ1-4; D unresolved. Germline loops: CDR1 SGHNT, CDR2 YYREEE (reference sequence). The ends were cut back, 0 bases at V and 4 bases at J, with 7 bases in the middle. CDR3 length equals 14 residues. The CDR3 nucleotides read TGTGCCAGCAGCTTGGGGGGAAGTAATGAAAAACTGTTTTTT. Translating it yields CASSLGGSNEKLFF.

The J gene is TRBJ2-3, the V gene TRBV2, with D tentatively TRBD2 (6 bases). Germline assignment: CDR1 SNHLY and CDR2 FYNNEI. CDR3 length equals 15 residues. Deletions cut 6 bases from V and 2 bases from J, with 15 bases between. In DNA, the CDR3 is TGTGCCAGCAGAACGGGCGGGGCCTTCACAGATACGCAGTATTTT. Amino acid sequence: CASRTGGAFTDTQYF.

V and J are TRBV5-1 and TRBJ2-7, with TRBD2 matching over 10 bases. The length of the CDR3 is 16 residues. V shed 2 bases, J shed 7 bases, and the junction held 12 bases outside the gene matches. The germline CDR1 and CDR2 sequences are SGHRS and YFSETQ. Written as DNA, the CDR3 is TGCGCCAGCAGCTTACAGACTAGCGGGCCTTCTGAGGAGCAGTACTTC. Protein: CASSLQTSGPSEEQYF.

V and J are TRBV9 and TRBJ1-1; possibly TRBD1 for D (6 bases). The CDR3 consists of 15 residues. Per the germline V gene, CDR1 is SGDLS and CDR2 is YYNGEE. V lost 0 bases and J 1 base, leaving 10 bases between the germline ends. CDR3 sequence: CASSVVDRRNTEAFF. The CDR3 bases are TGTGCCAGCAGCGTAGTAGACAGGAGGAACACTGAAGCTTTCTTT.

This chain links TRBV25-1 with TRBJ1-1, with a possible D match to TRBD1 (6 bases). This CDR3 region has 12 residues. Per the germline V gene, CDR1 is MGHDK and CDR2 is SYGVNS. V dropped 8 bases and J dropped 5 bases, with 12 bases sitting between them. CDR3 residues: CASGGGRTEAFF. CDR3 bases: TGTGCCAGCGGGGGCGGGAGAACTGAAGCTTTCTTT.

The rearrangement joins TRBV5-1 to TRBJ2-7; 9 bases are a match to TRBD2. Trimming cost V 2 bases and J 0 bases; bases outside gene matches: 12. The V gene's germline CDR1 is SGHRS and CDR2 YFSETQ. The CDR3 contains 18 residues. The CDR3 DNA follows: TGCGCCAGCAGCTTAACCAGGGCTAGCGGGGACCTCTCCTACGAGCAGTACTTC. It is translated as CASSLTRASGDLSYEQYF.

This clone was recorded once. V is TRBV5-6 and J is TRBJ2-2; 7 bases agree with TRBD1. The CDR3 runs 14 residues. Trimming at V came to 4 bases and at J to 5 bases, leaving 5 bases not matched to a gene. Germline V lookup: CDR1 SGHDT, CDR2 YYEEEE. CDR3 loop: CASSKKQGTGELFF. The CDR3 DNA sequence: TGTGCCAGCAGCAAAAAACAGGGGACCGGGGAGCTGTTTTTT.

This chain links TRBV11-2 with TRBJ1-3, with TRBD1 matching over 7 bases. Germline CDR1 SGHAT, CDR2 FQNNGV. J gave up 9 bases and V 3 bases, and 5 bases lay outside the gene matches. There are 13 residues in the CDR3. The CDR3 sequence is CASSLAGGVTIYF. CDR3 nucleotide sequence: TGTGCCAGCAGCTTGGCAGGGGGAGTCACCATATATTTT.

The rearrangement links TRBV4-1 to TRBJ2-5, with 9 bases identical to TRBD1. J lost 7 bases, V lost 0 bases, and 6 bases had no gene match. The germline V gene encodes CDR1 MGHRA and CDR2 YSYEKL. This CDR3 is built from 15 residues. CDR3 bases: TGCGCCAGCAGCCAAGAAGGGACAGGGAAATCGACCCAGTACTTC. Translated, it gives CASSQEGTGKSTQYF.

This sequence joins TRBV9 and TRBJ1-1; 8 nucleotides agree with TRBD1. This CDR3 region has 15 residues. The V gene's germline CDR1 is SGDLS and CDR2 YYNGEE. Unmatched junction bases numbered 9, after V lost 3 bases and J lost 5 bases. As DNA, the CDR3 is TGTGCCAGCAGCGCGACCGGGACAGGCTGGACTGAAGCTTTCTTT. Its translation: CASSATGTGWTEAFF.

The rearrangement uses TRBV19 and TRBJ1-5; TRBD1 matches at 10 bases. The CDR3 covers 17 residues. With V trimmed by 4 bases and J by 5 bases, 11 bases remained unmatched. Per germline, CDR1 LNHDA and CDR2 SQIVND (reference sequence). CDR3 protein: CASSRERTGTGDQPQHF. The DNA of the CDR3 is TGTGCCAGTAGTAGGGAACGAACCGGGACAGGGGATCAGCCCCAGCATTTT.